This T cell receptor beta chain was found in a study of T-cell memory formation after mild COVID-19. CDR3 length: 14 residues. From germline, CDR1 is SGHTA and CDR2 FQGTGA. About this clonotype: At one of its ends the junction is not consistent with the germline gene, which may arise from a read error.

TCRdb processed the 5' RACE reads anew with MiXCR; each CDR3 protein has one entry. This sample has about 560,000 distinct CDR3 sequences; about 20% occur once, and the top ten carry roughly 8.1%. The receptor was derived from an adult woman who had mild COVID-19 (a few samples of this study predate the infection). Cell type and time point are not known. The rearrangement links TRBV7-3 to TRBJ1-1; 7 nucleotides align to TRBD1. The sample comprised PBMCs or a T cell subset sorted from them (not recorded which). The CDR3 sequence: CASRLQGTNSEAFF. The CDR3 DNA reads as TGTGCCAGCAGGTTACAGGGGACGAACAGTGAAGCTTTCTTT.